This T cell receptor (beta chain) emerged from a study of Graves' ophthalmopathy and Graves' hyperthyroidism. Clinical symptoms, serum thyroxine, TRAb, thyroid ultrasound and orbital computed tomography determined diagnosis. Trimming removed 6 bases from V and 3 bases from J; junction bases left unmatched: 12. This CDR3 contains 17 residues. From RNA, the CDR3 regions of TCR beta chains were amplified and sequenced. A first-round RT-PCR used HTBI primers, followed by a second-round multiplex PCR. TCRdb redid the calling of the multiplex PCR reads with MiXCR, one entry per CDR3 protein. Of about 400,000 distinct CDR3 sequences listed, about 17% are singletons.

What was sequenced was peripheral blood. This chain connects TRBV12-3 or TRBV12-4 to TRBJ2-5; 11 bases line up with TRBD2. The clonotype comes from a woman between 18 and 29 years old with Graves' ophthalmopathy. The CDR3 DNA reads TGTGCCAGCAGACCTAAATCCGGGACTAGCGGAGAAGAGACCCAGTACTTC. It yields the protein CASRPKSGTSGEETQYF.